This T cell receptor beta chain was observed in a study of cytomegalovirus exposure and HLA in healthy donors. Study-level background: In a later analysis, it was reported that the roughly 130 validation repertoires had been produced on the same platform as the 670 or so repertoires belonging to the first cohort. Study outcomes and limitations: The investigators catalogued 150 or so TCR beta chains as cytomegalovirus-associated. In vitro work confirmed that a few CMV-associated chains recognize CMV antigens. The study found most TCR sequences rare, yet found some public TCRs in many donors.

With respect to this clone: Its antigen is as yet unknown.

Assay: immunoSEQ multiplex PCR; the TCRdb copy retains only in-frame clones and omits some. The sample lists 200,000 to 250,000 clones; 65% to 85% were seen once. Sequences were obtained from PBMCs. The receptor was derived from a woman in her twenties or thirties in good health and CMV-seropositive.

DNA of the CDR3: TGTGCCAGCAGGGCAGGGGGGACCTACGAGCAGTACTTC. It yields the protein CASRAGGTYEQYF. The V and J genes are TRBV27 and TRBJ2-7; D perhaps matches TRBD1 (7 bases). The length of the CDR3 is 13 residues. Deletions cut 6 bases from V and 2 bases from J, with 11 bases between. Germline CDR1 MNHEY, CDR2 SMNVEV (reference sequence).